The clone carrying this T cell receptor beta chain has a handful of counts. Its antigen is unknown. This entry is derived from a study of beta chain features in type 1 diabetes. Looking at the study overall: Patients looked much like healthy donors when it came to age, gender and cell yields. Analysis included 95 million to 140 million sorted cells drawn from all samples.

This CDR3 spans 19 amino acids. Trimming took off 0 bases at V and 1 base at J, with 16 bases between the two ends. Per germline, CDR1 SGHTA and CDR2 FQGTGA. General study findings and limits: All four CD4+ subsets of Type 1 diabetes patients contained TCRB CDR3s that were moderately but significantly shorter. There was no resolution here of whether HLA type influences TCRB rearrangement.

One heparinised blood draw averaging about 120 mL was given by each donor. The investigators reverse transcribed all of the isolated RNA, so they sequenced expressed TCRB transcripts. Clones were sequenced by immunoSEQ multiplex PCR, and TCRdb holds only the in-frame ones, with some missing. The sample has around 160,000 clones, roughly 9% seen once; the top ten hold about 0.65%. This TCR was sampled from a woman between 25 and 40 years old with type 1 diabetes. The chain links TRBV7-3 to TRBJ2-6; D is possibly TRBD2 (6 bases). Sequencing was carried out using central memory CD4+ T cells from blood. CDR3 loop: CASSLTGPGVGSGANVLTF. CDR3 DNA: TGTGCCAGCAGCTTAACTGGACCGGGAGTGGGTTCTGGGGCCAACGTCCTGACTTTC.